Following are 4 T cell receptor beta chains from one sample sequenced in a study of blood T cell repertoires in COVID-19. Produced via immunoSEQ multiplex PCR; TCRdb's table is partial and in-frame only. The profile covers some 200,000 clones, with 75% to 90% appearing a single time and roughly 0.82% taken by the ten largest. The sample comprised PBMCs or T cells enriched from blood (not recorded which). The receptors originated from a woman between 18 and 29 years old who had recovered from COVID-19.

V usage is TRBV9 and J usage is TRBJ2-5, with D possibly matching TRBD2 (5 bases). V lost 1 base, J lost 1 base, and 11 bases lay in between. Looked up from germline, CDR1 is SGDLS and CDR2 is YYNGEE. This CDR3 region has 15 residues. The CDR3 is CASSVLGGLQETQYF. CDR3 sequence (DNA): TGTGCCAGCAGCGTACTCGGAGGCCTCCAAGAGACCCAGTACTTC.

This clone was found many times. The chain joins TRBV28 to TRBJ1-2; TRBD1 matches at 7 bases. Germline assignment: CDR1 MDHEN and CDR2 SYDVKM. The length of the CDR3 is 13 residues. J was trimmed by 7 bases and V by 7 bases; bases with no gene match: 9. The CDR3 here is CASTGQILLGYTF. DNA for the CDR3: TGTGCCAGCACGGGACAGATCCTCCTTGGCTACACCTTC.

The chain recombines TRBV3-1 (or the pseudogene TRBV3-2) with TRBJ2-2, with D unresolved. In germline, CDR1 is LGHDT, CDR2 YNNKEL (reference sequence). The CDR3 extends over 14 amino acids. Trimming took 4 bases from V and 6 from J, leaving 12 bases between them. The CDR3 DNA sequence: TGTGCCAGCAGCCTCGGATGGCTAGCCGGGGAGCTGTTTTTT. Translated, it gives CASSLGWLAGELFF.

The CDR3 DNA reads as TGTGCCAGCAGCTTGGCCAGGGGACAGGGCTCAGACGAGCAGTACTTC. Residues: CASSLARGQGSDEQYF. V gene TRBV11-2 combines with J gene TRBJ2-7, with TRBD1 identical over 9 bases. The trim removed 3 bases at V and 5 bases at J, leaving 11 bases unmatched. The CDR3 has 16 residues. Germline lookup yields CDR1 SGHAT and CDR2 FQNNGV.